The 27 T cell receptor beta chains given below trace back to one sample, sequenced in a study of tumor and adjacent non-tumor tissue in lung cancer. A modified ARM-PCR protocol with three rounds of nested PCR amplified TCRbeta. One entry per CDR3 protein, called by TCRdb with MiXCR from the multiplex PCR reads. The sample yields roughly 75,000 distinct CDR3 sequences, around 65% seen once. No cell sorting was done before RNA was extracted from the tissue. Distant lung tissue was collected more than 3 cm away from the tumor edge. Sequences were obtained from distant non-tumor lung tissue. Source of these receptors: a woman aged 45 to 65 with non-small cell lung cancer.

This clonotype turned up a few times. The gene calls are TRBV4-1 and TRBJ2-1; 10 nucleotides line up with TRBD2. Germline V gene lookup returns CDR1 MGHRA and CDR2 YSYEKL. The CDR3 sequence is 15 residues long. The trim removed 3 bases at V and 4 bases at J, leaving 3 bases unmatched. The CDR3 coding sequence is TGCGCCAGCAGCCATGGGACTAGCGAATACAATGAGCAGTTCTTC. Translating it yields CASSHGTSEYNEQFF.

V usage is TRBV30 and J usage is TRBJ1-4; no reliable D call. There are 13 residues in the CDR3. Trimming pared 0 bases from V and 6 bases from J, leaving 8 bases between. Germline V gives CDR1 GTSNPN, CDR2 SVGIG (reference sequence). The CDR3 bases are TGTGCCTGGAGTGTAGGACCTGATGAAAAACTGTTTTTT. Translated, it gives CAWSVGPDEKLFF.

A remark on this clonotype: The CDR3 ends on some other residue instead of the conserved phenylalanine or tryptophan, so this is likely a read error. The CDR3, as DNA: TGCAGTGCACCTCGGACAGGAATTAAAAACATTCAGTACGTC. Protein: CSAPRTGIKNIQYV. The chain joins TRBV20-1 to TRBJ2-4, with 7 bases matching TRBD1. CDR3 length equals 14 residues. The V segment lost 6 bases and the J segment 4 bases; nucleotides outside the gene matches: 9. Germline V gene data show CDR1 as DFQATT and CDR2 as SNEGSKA (reference sequence).

The chain links TRBV20-1 to TRBJ2-7; 8 bases match TRBD2. The length of the CDR3 is 14 residues. The V and J ends lost 3 bases and 5 bases, in that order; junction bases with no gene match: 9. Germline V gene data show CDR1 as DFQATT and CDR2 as SNEGSKA (reference sequence). In DNA, the CDR3 is TGCAGTGCTAGTTCCAGCGGGAGAGTTAACGAGCAGTACTTC. It encodes CSASSSGRVNEQYF.

V usage is TRBV5-1 and J usage is TRBJ2-1; maybe TRBD2 (5 bases). Trimming removed 2 bases at V and 9 bases at J, with 15 bases between. This CDR3 has 14 residues. Germline values: CDR1 SGHRS, CDR2 YFSETQ. The CDR3 spells CASSLLLDKAEQFF. Written as DNA, the CDR3 is TGCGCCAGCAGCTTATTACTAGATAAGGCTGAGCAGTTCTTC.

Notes on this clonotype: The junction and the germline gene differ at one end; a read error may be behind it. The CDR3 protein is CASCLSGGATGDLFF. CDR3 bases: TGTGCCAGCTGTTTATCGGGAGGGGCTACCGGGGACCTGTTTTTT. The chain combines TRBV28 with TRBJ2-2; 8 bases map to TRBD2. There are 15 residues in the CDR3. Per germline, CDR1 MDHEN and CDR2 SYDVKM.

On this clonotype itself: The CDR3 ends on some other residue instead of the conserved phenylalanine or tryptophan, so this is likely a read error. The rearrangement links TRBV20-1 to TRBJ2-7, with a possible D match to TRBD2 (6 bases). This CDR3 has 14 residues. The germline V gene encodes CDR1 DFQATT and CDR2 SNEGSKA (reference sequence). Trimming cost V 6 bases and J 4 bases, with 19 bases left between them. CDR3 amino acids: CSANKEGVGYEQYL. The DNA for the CDR3 is TGCAGTGCCAACAAGGAGGGAGTGGGTTACGAGCAGTACTTA.

With respect to this clonotype: The junction departs from the called germline gene at one end, perhaps through a read error. This rearrangement joins TRBV20-1 to TRBJ2-7; D uncertain. The CDR3 sequence is 14 residues long. Germline V gene data show CDR1 as DFQATT and CDR2 as SNEGSKA (reference sequence). CDR3 in DNA: TGTGGTGTCCGTATAGCCGTGGGTACGTACGAGCAGTACTTC. Amino acid sequence: CGVRIAVGTYEQYF.

This clonotype has at least ten counts. The V and J genes are TRBV5-1 and TRBJ1-5; a weak D match, TRBD1 (5 bases). The CDR3 consists of 15 residues. V was trimmed by 6 bases and J by 2 bases, leaving 15 bases between them. Germline V gives CDR1 SGHRS, CDR2 YFSETQ. The CDR3 spells CASTRGEQCNQPQHF. As DNA, the CDR3 is TGCGCCAGCACACGAGGGGAACAGTGCAATCAGCCCCAGCATTTT.

Turning to this clonotype: The junction departs from germline at one end; a sequencing error may be responsible. The chain links TRBV11-2 to TRBJ2-1, with D possibly being TRBD2 (5 bases). The CDR3 covers 15 residues. From germline, CDR1 is SGHAT and CDR2 FQNNGV. The CDR3 region has the DNA TGTGCAAGCAGCTTTAATCCTATCGGGAATTATGAGCAGTTCTTC. Translated, it gives CASSFNPIGNYEQFF.

A remark on this clonotype: One junction end disagrees with the germline gene, perhaps due to a read error. V gene TRBV13 combines with J gene TRBJ1-1; D unresolved. The germline V gene has CDR1 PRHDT and CDR2 FYEKMQ (reference sequence). This CDR3 is 13 amino acids long. The CDR3: CASTLWDSTEAFF. CDR3 nucleotide sequence: TGTGCCAGCACCTTATGGGATTCCACTGAAGCTTTCTTT.

This clonotype occurred many times. The chain carries TRBV28 and TRBJ2-3, with unresolved D. V lost 4 bases and J lost 1, with 18 bases in between. This CDR3 has 17 amino acids. Germline values: CDR1 MDHEN, CDR2 SYDVKM. The CDR3 protein is CASSSSYLTSGTDTQYF. The CDR3 DNA reads TGTGCCAGCAGTTCCTCCTACCTTACAAGTGGCACAGATACGCAGTATTTT. The full variable domain, in which reference TRBV28 and TRBJ2-3 provide the parts outside the CDR3, is DVKVTQSSRYLVKRTGEKVFLECVQDMDHENMFWYRQDPGLGLRLIYFSYDVKMKEKGDIPEGYSVSREKKERFSLILESASTNQTSMYLCASSSSYLTSGTDTQYFGPGTRLTVL.

About this clonotype: Sequence at one end of the junction differs from germline and may be a read error. The J gene is TRBJ1-1, the V gene TRBV29-1; D unresolved. Germline V lookup: CDR1 SQVTM, CDR2 ANQGSEA. CDR3 length: 17 residues. This CDR3 is CSVEDRVIRKMNSEAFF. DNA of the CDR3: TGCAGCGTTGAAGATAGGGTGATACGTAAGATGAACTCTGAAGCTTTCTTT. Supplemented by reference TRBV29-1 and TRBJ1-1, the full variable domain reads SAVISQKPSRDICQRGTSLTIQCQVDSQVTMMFWYRQQPGQSLTLIATANQGSEATYESGFVIDKFPISRPNLTFSTLTVSNMSPEDSSIYLCSVEDRVIRKMNSEAFFGQGTRLTVV.

This clonotype has at least ten counts. J is TRBJ2-7 and V is TRBV20-1, with D perhaps TRBD1 or TRBD2 (5 bases each). This CDR3 has 13 residues. Germline CDR1 and CDR2: DFQATT and SNEGSKA (reference sequence). Trimming stripped 0 bases from V and 6 bases from J, with 12 bases between. DNA of the CDR3: TGCAGTGCTAGAGACCCCGGGACCTTCGAGCAGTACTTC. Translating gives CSARDPGTFEQYF.

Remarks on this clonotype: An end of the junction differs from the germline gene, which may be a read error. The V and J genes are TRBV6-5 and TRBJ1-1; no firm D call. The CDR3 totals 14 residues. Per germline, CDR1 MNHEY and CDR2 SVGAGI. CDR3 nucleotide sequence: TGTGCCAGCAGCACACACGAGATGAACATTGAAGCTTTTTTT. Its translation: CASSTHEMNIEAFF.

This chain connects TRBV29-1 to TRBJ2-1; D is unresolved. Germline V gives CDR1 SQVTM, CDR2 ANQGSEA. Trimming shortened V by 8 bases and J by 7 bases, and 9 bases separated the two germline ends. The CDR3 loop spans 10 amino acids. The CDR3, as DNA: TGCAGCATTGTACGGAATGAGCAGTTCTTC. As protein: CSIVRNEQFF.

This clonotype came up once. In DNA form, the CDR3 reads TGTGCCAGGAGCTCGGGAGGGGGCACAAATTCACCCCTCCACTTT. Protein sequence: CARSSGGGTNSPLHF. The chain has TRBV12-3 or TRBV12-4 and TRBJ1-6, with 7 bases identical to TRBD1. CDR3 length: 15 residues. The ends lost 9 bases at V and 7 bases at J; junction bases unmatched: 12.

This clonotype was seen a few times. With a much larger clone just one base away, this may be a read error. This chain uses TRBV12-3 or TRBV12-4 with TRBJ2-3; TRBD1 aligns across 8 bases. This CDR3 is 16 amino acids long. With 3 bases clipped from V and 0 bases from J, the junction kept 5 bases outside the gene matches. CDR3 nucleotide sequence: TGTGCCAGCAGTTTTAAGAGGACAGGGAGCACAGATACGCAGTATTTT. Residues: CASSFKRTGSTDTQYF.

This clonotype was seen many times. The chain links TRBV6-4 to TRBJ2-7; possibly TRBD2 for D (6 bases). CDR3 length: 13 residues. Germline assignment: CDR1 MRHNA and CDR2 SNTAGT. V was pared by 8 bases and J by 10 bases, with 21 bases between. The CDR3 bases are TGTGCCAGCGGTCGGGACTGGACGTCGGAACAGTACTTC. Residues: CASGRDWTSEQYF.

Comments on this clonotype: A junction boundary mismatches the germline segment, possibly from a read error. The chain combines TRBV6-2 or TRBV6-3 with TRBJ2-7; D remains unclear. The length of the CDR3 is 12 residues. Germline lookup yields CDR1 MNHEY and CDR2 SVGEGT. DNA for the CDR3: TGTGCCAGCAGGCACCAGGATTACGATCAGTACTTC. The encoded protein is CASRHQDYDQYF.

The V gene is TRBV5-6, the J gene TRBJ2-1, with 7 nucleotides matching TRBD2. The CDR3 totals 14 residues. Per germline, CDR1 SGHDT and CDR2 YYEEEE. The CDR3, as DNA: TGTACCTCCAGCCTCCCATGGGGGGGGGATGAGCAGTTCTTC. Its translation: CTSSLPWGGDEQFF. Combining the CDR3 with reference TRBV5-6 and TRBJ2-1 gives the whole variable domain DAGVTQSPTHLIKTRGQQVTLRCSPKSGHDTVSWYQQALGQGPQFIFQYYEEEERQRGNFPDRFSGHQFPNYSSELNVNALLLGDSALYLCTSSLPWGGDEQFFGPGTRLTVL.

For this clonotype: At one of its ends the junction is not consistent with the germline gene, which may arise from a read error. The chain employs TRBV11-2 and TRBJ2-7; 9 bases map to TRBD2. The CDR3 consists of 16 residues. Germline CDR1 and CDR2: SGHAT and FQNNGV. The CDR3 bases are TGTGTCAGCAGCCCCATGGCTAGCGGGATCTCCTACGAGCAGTACTTC. Translation: CVSSPMASGISYEQYF.

Concerning this clonotype itself: A much larger clonotype is one base distant, so this may be a read error. The CDR3 ends on some other residue instead of the conserved phenylalanine or tryptophan, so this is likely a read error. The V call is TRBV20-1, the J call TRBJ1-1; 7 bases map to TRBD1. The V segment lost 0 bases and the J segment 1 base; nucleotides outside the gene matches: 8. Germline V gene sequence: CDR1 DFQATT, CDR2 SNEGSKA (reference sequence). This CDR3 comprises 16 residues. CDR3 amino acids: CSARDSMTGRNTEAFS. The CDR3 DNA reads TGCAGTGCTAGAGATTCTATGACAGGGAGGAACACTGAAGCTTTCTCT.

CDR3 loop: CSVEQGGVTQYF. CDR3 DNA sequence: TGCAGCGTAGAACAGGGAGGAGTTACGCAGTATTTT. The V and J genes are TRBV29-1 and TRBJ2-3; D tentatively reads TRBD1 or TRBD2 (6 bases each). Germline V gives CDR1 SQVTM, CDR2 ANQGSEA. V lost 6 bases and J lost 8, with 15 bases in between. The CDR3 is 12 residues long.

On this clonotype: A junction boundary mismatches the germline segment, possibly from a read error. The chain has TRBV10-3 and TRBJ2-1, with 10 nucleotides matching TRBD1. The CDR3 totals 15 residues. Looked up from germline, CDR1 is ENHRY and CDR2 is SYGVKD. CDR3 amino acids: CAISAGTGALREQLF. CDR3 sequence (DNA): TGTGCCATCAGTGCCGGGACAGGGGCCTTAAGGGAACAATTATTC.

This clonotype occurred a few times. This may come from a read error, since a much larger clone is one base off. V usage is TRBV6-2 or TRBV6-3 and J usage is TRBJ1-1; D is unclear. The V and J ends lost 0 bases and 3 bases respectively, with 11 bases between them. The CDR3 is 15 amino acids. Germline lookup yields CDR1 MNHEY and CDR2 SVGEGT. The DNA of the CDR3 is TGTGCCAGCAGTTACTCAACCAGACGAGACACTGAAGCTTTCTTT. Encoded protein: CASSYSTRRDTEAFF.

As regards this clonotype: One junction end disagrees with the germline gene, perhaps due to a read error. As DNA, the CDR3 is TGTGCCAGCTGCCGGACGATACTAGCGGGGGACAATGTGCAGTTCTTC. Translating gives CASCRTILAGDNVQFF. This sequence joins TRBV11-2 and TRBJ2-1, with TRBD2 identical over 11 bases. This CDR3 is built from 16 residues. Germline V gene data show CDR1 as SGHAT and CDR2 as FQNNGV.